Each of the 12 T cell receptor beta chains below was sequenced from the same sample in a study of T cell responses to AZD1222 COVID-19 vaccine. Method: immunoSEQ multiplex PCR; TCRdb's copy keeps in-frame clones and lacks some. The data contain around 80,000 clones, 83% of them seen just once; the ten biggest clones take up about 1.3%. The material sequenced was peripheral blood, taken 28 days after the second AZD1222 dose. Receptors were obtained from an adult who received the AZD1222 COVID-19 vaccine.

The chain has TRBV19 and TRBJ1-1, with D hard to call. The CDR3 is made up of 17 amino acids. V lost 5 bases to trimming and J lost 0 bases, with 19 bases between them. Looked up from germline, CDR1 is LNHDA and CDR2 is SQIVND (reference sequence). Written as DNA, the CDR3 is TGTGCCAGTAGTCTCCCAGGCAGTCCGACCATGAACACTGAAGCTTTCTTT. Translation: CASSLPGSPTMNTEAFF.

The J gene is TRBJ2-5, the V gene TRBV30; D possibly corresponds to TRBD1 (5 bases). CDR1 is GTSNPN, CDR2 SVGIG, per germline (reference sequence). V dropped 1 base and J dropped 5 bases, with 11 bases sitting between them. This CDR3 is 13 amino acids long. CDR3 region: CAWSEGAGETQYF. CDR3 DNA sequence: TGTGCCTGGAGTGAAGGGGCAGGGGAGACCCAGTACTTC. The whole variable domain, filled in from reference TRBV30 and TRBJ2-5, reads SQTIHQWPATLVQPVGSPLSLECTVEGTSNPNLYWYRQAAGRGLQLLFYSVGIGQISSEVPQNLSASRPQDRQFILSSKKLLLSDSGFYLCAWSEGAGETQYFGPGTRLLVL.

The rearrangement joins TRBV28 to TRBJ1-1, with D unclear. Trimming removed 2 bases at V and 1 base at J, with 5 bases between. CDR3 size: 13 residues. The germline gives CDR1 MDHEN, CDR2 SYDVKM. CDR3 sequence reads: CASSLRRNTEAFF. Written as DNA, the CDR3 is TGTGCCAGCAGTTTACGTAGGAACACTGAAGCTTTCTTT.

This chain joins TRBV7-2 and TRBJ2-7, with D possibly matching TRBD2 (5 bases). The CDR3 spans 14 residues. The germline V gene encodes CDR1 SGHTA and CDR2 FQGNSA. V lost 0 bases, J lost 7 bases, and 13 bases lay in between. CDR3 nucleotide sequence: TGTGCCAGCAGCTTAGCCCTCGCCGCGGGTGAGCAGTACTTC. Encoded protein: CASSLALAAGEQYF.

This chain uses TRBV9 with TRBJ2-5; a weak D match, TRBD1 (5 bases). The CDR3 runs 15 residues. Deletions cut 2 bases from V and 1 base from J, with 12 bases between. The germline V gene encodes CDR1 SGDLS and CDR2 YYNGEE. The CDR3 DNA is TGTGCCAGCAGCGTTAGGGGAACATTCCAAGAGACCCAGTACTTC. This encodes CASSVRGTFQETQYF. Together with reference TRBV9 and TRBJ2-5, the CDR3 gives the full variable domain: DSGVTQTPKHLITATGQRVTLRCSPRSGDLSVYWYQQSLDQGLQFLIQYYNGEERAKGNILERFSAQQFPDLHSELNLSSLELGDSALYFCASSVRGTFQETQYFGPGTRLLVL.

V and J are TRBV15 and TRBJ2-7, with a possible D match to TRBD2 (5 bases). Germline CDR1 reads LNHNV; CDR2 reads YYDKDF (reference sequence). With 1 base removed from V and 3 bases from J, the gap between germline ends came to 13 bases. The CDR3 spans 15 residues. CDR3 sequence (DNA): TGTGCCACCAGCAGAGCCCCCGTAGGGAGCTACGAGCAGTACTTC. Translated: CATSRAPVGSYEQYF. The full variable domain, rest sourced from reference TRBV15 and TRBJ2-7, is DAMVIQNPRYQVTQFGKPVTLSCSQTLNHNVMYWYQQKSSQAPKLLFHYYDKDFNNEADTPDNFQSRRPNTSFCFLDIRSPGLGDTAMYLCATSRAPVGSYEQYFGPGTRLTVT.

The chain links TRBV28 to TRBJ2-5, with unresolved D. The CDR3 has 14 residues. Germline loops: CDR1 MDHEN, CDR2 SYDVKM. With 4 bases removed from V and 7 bases from J, the gap between germline ends came to 16 bases. The CDR3: CASSYPPQTVTQYF. The CDR3, as DNA: TGTGCCAGCAGTTACCCCCCTCAAACAGTGACCCAGTACTTC.

The chain has TRBV24-1 and TRBJ2-1, with D perhaps TRBD1 (5 bases). Per the germline V gene, CDR1 is KGHDR and CDR2 is SFDVKD. The CDR3 totals 17 residues. Trimming took 3 bases from V and 0 from J, leaving 14 bases between them. This CDR3 reads CATSDPEGASSYNEQFF. DNA of the CDR3: TGTGCCACCAGTGATCCCGAAGGGGCAAGCTCCTACAATGAGCAGTTCTTC.

The V gene is TRBV7-9, the J gene TRBJ2-2, with D unresolved. Germline CDR1 reads SEHNR; CDR2 reads FQNEAQ (reference sequence). V was pared by 8 bases and J by 1 base, with 5 bases between. The CDR3 extends over 12 amino acids. The CDR3 DNA reads as TGTGCCAGCTCGGGGAACACCGGGGAGCTGTTTTTT. Encoded protein: CASSGNTGELFF.

J is TRBJ2-5 and V is TRBV5-1; TRBD2 is a possible D gene (6 bases). V dropped 5 bases and J dropped 3 bases, with 11 bases sitting between them. From germline, CDR1 is SGHRS and CDR2 YFSETQ. The CDR3 runs 13 residues. CDR3 residues: CASRYPGEETQYF. The CDR3 DNA reads TGCGCCAGCAGGTATCCGGGAGAAGAGACCCAGTACTTC.

About this clone itself: A read error may produce the germline difference seen at one junction end. This CDR3 is CAISPGTGVLDF. In DNA, the CDR3 is TGTGCCATCAGCCCCGGGACAGGGGTTTTAGACTTT. The chain uses TRBV10-3 and TRBJ1-6; 10 nucleotides agree with TRBD1. CDR3 length: 12 residues. Germline assignment: CDR1 ENHRY and CDR2 SYGVKD.

The chain is built from TRBV29-1 and TRBJ1-2, with D possibly TRBD1 on 5 matching bases. Germline V gene data show CDR1 as SQVTM and CDR2 as ANQGSEA. This CDR3 comprises 14 residues. The V gene lost 6 bases and the J gene lost 3 bases, with 17 bases spanning the gap. CDR3 in DNA: TGCAGCGTCTTTACCCGGGGCCCCCACTATGGCTACACCTTC. The encoded protein is CSVFTRGPHYGYTF.